The entry below describes one T cell receptor (beta chain). The assay was immunoSEQ multiplex PCR, and TCRdb's table has in-frame clones only and misses some. Of roughly 45,000 clones in the sample, approximately 92% were seen once. The CDR3 runs 14 residues. Germline V gene lookup returns CDR1 MNHEY and CDR2 SVGAGI. The V end was cut by 6 bases, the J end by 4 bases, with 16 bases between. These data come from a study of T cell changes during pregnancy in multiple sclerosis. The material was CD8+ T cells from peripheral blood mononuclear cells, obtained after pregnancy. This TCR derives from a female donor with multiple sclerosis, enrolled in a pregnancy study. The rearrangement uses TRBV6-5 and TRBJ2-7; TRBD1 is a possible D gene (6 bases). The CDR3 sequence is CASRHPDSPYEQYF. CDR3 DNA: TGTGCCAGCAGACACCCGGACAGCCCTTACGAGCAGTACTTC.